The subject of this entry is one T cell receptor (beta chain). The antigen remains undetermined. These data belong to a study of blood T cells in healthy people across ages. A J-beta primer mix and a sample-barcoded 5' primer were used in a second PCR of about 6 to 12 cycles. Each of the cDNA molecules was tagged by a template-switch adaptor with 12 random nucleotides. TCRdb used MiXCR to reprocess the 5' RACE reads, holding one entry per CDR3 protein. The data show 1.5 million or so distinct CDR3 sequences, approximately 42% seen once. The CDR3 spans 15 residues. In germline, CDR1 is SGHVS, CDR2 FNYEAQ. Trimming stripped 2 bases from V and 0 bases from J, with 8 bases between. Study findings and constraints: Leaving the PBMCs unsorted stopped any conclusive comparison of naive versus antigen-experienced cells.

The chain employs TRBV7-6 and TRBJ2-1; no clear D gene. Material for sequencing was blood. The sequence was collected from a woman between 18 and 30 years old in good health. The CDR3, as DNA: TGTGCCAGCAGCTTAAAGCGAAGCTCCTACAATGAGCAGTTCTTC. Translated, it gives CASSLKRSSYNEQFF.